What follows are 4 T cell receptor beta chains derived from one specimen sequenced in a study of OX40 agonist ivuxolimab in advanced cancers. The method was immunoSEQ multiplex PCR; TCRdb's version includes in-frame clones alone and lacks a portion of them. The sample consists of 20,000 to 25,000 clones, 84% of them appearing once. This specimen consisted of CD4+ or CD8+ T cells sorted from blood, obtained in a trial of the OX40 agonist ivuxolimab. The origin of the receptors is an adult with an advanced solid tumor such as melanoma, head and neck, liver or kidney cancer.

This clone was counted only a few times. The CDR3 region is CSVDLWNTEAFF. As DNA, the CDR3 is TGCAGCGTTGATTTGTGGAACACTGAAGCTTTCTTT. The chain recombines TRBV29-1 with TRBJ1-1; D unclear. The germline gives CDR1 SQVTM, CDR2 ANQGSEA. V was clipped by 3 bases and J by 1 base, with 6 bases between them. The CDR3 covers 12 residues.

This sequence joins TRBV2 and TRBJ1-1, with D unclear. Per germline, CDR1 SNHLY and CDR2 FYNNEI. This CDR3 has 13 amino acids. The V end was cut by 4 bases, the J end by 4 bases, with 10 bases between. CDR3 region: CASSVGQTTEAFF. The CDR3 nucleotides read TGTGCCAGCAGTGTGGGCCAGACCACTGAAGCTTTCTTT. The variable domain in full, with the rest retrieved from reference TRBV2 and TRBJ1-1, is EPEVTQTPSHQVTQMGQEVILRCVPISNHLYFYWYRQILGQKVEFLVSFYNNEISEKSEIFDDQFSVERPDGSNFTLKIRSTKLEDSAMYFCASSVGQTTEAFFGQGTRLTVV.

This clone has a single count. The chain links TRBV5-4 to TRBJ2-1, with 8 bases identical to TRBD1. This CDR3 is 15 amino acids long. Germline loops: CDR1 SGHNT, CDR2 YYREEE (reference sequence). The V segment lost 0 bases and the J segment 5 bases; nucleotides outside the gene matches: 4. Here the CDR3 DNA reads TGTGCCAGCAGCTTGGTAGGACAGGGCAACAATGAGCAGTTCTTC. Its translation: CASSLVGQGNNEQFF.

This clone was recorded only once. V and J are TRBV4-3 and TRBJ2-7; 11 positions agree with TRBD2. The CDR3 consists of 16 residues. The germline V gene encodes CDR1 LGHNA and CDR2 YSLEER. V lost 4 bases and J lost 0; bases outside the gene matches: 5. DNA for the CDR3: TGCGCCAGCAGCCGACCGGGACTAGCGGCCTCCTACGAGCAGTACTTC. It is translated as CASSRPGLAASYEQYF.